These 26 T cell receptor beta chains were all obtained from the same sample, sequenced in a study of cytomegalovirus exposure and HLA in healthy donors. Use of 60 Vbeta and 13 Jbeta primers characterized the PCR. Data came from immunoSEQ multiplex PCR; TCRdb stores just in-frame clones and leaves some out. The table includes about 190,000 clones, 79% detected once. Sequenced input: PBMCs. All receptors derive from a woman aged 45-60 years in good health and CMV-seronegative.

The J gene is TRBJ2-2, the V gene TRBV6-1; weak D call: TRBD1 (5 bases). The germline CDR1 and CDR2 sequences are MNHNS and SASEGT. The CDR3 runs 16 residues. Trimming shortened V by 3 bases and J by 0 bases, and 11 bases separated the two germline ends. This CDR3 is CASSEVPTANTGELFF. The CDR3 nucleotides read TGTGCCAGCAGTGAGGTACCGACAGCGAACACCGGGGAGCTGTTTTTT.

This chain joins TRBV7-2 and TRBJ2-7; the D gene is possibly TRBD1 (6 bases). Trimming pared 1 base from V and 3 bases from J, leaving 16 bases between. The CDR3 runs 16 residues. CDR1 is SGHTA, CDR2 FQGNSA, per germline. DNA of the CDR3: TGTGCCAGCAGCTTAGAGGGGTCTACAGGGAACTACGAGCAGTACTTC. Amino acids: CASSLEGSTGNYEQYF.

V usage is TRBV5-6 and J usage is TRBJ2-3, with D uncertain. V lost 0 bases and J lost 0, with 5 bases in between. The CDR3 has 14 residues. Per the germline V gene, CDR1 is SGHDT and CDR2 is YYEEEE. The CDR3 region has the DNA TGTGCCAGCAGCTTGGGGCAGAGCACAGATACGCAGTATTTT. It translates to CASSLGQSTDTQYF.

This clone showed up just a few times. At one boundary the junction diverges from the germline segment, which might be a read error. The rearrangement links TRBV4-3 to TRBJ1-1; 7 nucleotides agree with TRBD1. CDR1 LGHNA and CDR2 YSLEER come from the germline V gene. The CDR3 spans 13 residues. CDR3 region: CASSQDYRGETFF. The CDR3 DNA is TGCGCCAGCAGCCAAGACTACAGGGGTGAAACTTTCTTT.

Only one count was recorded for this clone. One end of the junction varies from germline; a read error may be responsible. The rearrangement links TRBV25-1 to TRBJ2-1; possible D gene TRBD2, 6 bases. CDR1 and CDR2 (germline): MGHDK, SYGVNS. This CDR3 has 16 amino acids. The CDR3 loop reads CAGSDEGGSSGNEQFF. Here the CDR3 DNA reads TGTGCCGGCAGTGATGAGGGAGGCTCGAGTGGCAATGAGCAGTTCTTC.

The CDR3 DNA follows: TGTGCCAGCAGCGTAGAATTCAGGGGCGAAGAGACCCAGTACTTC. Amino acids: CASSVEFRGEETQYF. The V call is TRBV9, the J call TRBJ2-5; D is perhaps TRBD1 (6 bases). CDR1 is SGDLS, CDR2 YYNGEE, per germline. The CDR3 is made up of 15 amino acids. V was clipped by 0 bases and J by 3 bases, with 12 bases between them.

The rearrangement joins TRBV4-1 to TRBJ1-5, with no clear D. Germline V gene data show CDR1 as MGHRA and CDR2 as YSYEKL. The CDR3 extends over 16 amino acids. The germline V and J ends were trimmed by 2 bases and 3 bases, with 14 bases remaining between them. CDR3 residues: CASSQPGRQNNQPQHF. The CDR3 DNA reads TGCGCCAGCAGCCAACCCGGGAGGCAGAACAATCAGCCCCAGCATTTT.

V gene TRBV5-6 combines with J gene TRBJ2-7; D ambiguous. Trimming shortened V by 2 bases and J by 5 bases, and 8 bases separated the two germline ends. Germline V CDR1 and CDR2: SGHDT, YYEEEE. The CDR3 contains 12 residues. Here the CDR3 reads CASSFPSHEQYF. The CDR3, as DNA: TGTGCCAGCAGCTTTCCTTCCCACGAGCAGTACTTC.

The chain is built from TRBV9 and TRBJ1-2; D may be TRBD1 (5 bases). Germline CDR1 is SGDLS and CDR2 is YYNGEE. V gave up 5 bases and J gave up 4 bases, with 15 bases separating them. The CDR3 runs to 14 residues. CDR3 amino acids: CASSRPTQGYGYTF. CDR3 sequence (DNA): TGTGCCAGCAGTAGGCCCACCCAGGGCTATGGCTACACCTTC.

This rearrangement joins TRBV4-3 to TRBJ2-2, with TRBD2 as a possible D gene (5 bases). The CDR3 length is 17 residues. Germline-derived CDR1 and CDR2 are LGHNA and YSLEER. V was cut by 4 bases and J by 3 bases, with 18 bases left in between. CDR3 sequence reads: CASSPRGRGWDTGELFF. CDR3 coding DNA: TGCGCCAGCAGCCCCCGAGGGCGTGGATGGGACACCGGGGAGCTGTTTTTT.

The rearrangement joins TRBV19 to TRBJ2-3; D possibly corresponds to TRBD1 (6 bases). Germline-derived CDR1 and CDR2 are LNHDA and SQIVND (reference sequence). CDR3 size: 15 residues. V dropped 7 bases and J dropped 1 base, with 15 bases sitting between them. For the CDR3, the DNA is TGTGCCAGTAAGGCCCGGGGACATCGCACAGATACGCAGTATTTT. Amino acids: CASKARGHRTDTQYF.

The V and J genes are TRBV15 and TRBJ1-1, with unresolved D. This CDR3 has 15 amino acids. The V gene lost 0 bases and the J gene lost 2 bases, with 10 bases spanning the gap. Germline CDR1 is LNHNV and CDR2 is YYDKDF (reference sequence). The CDR3 DNA is TGTGCCACCAGCAGAGAGGGCTTGATAAACACTGAAGCTTTCTTT. It is translated as CATSREGLINTEAFF.

The rearrangement joins TRBV5-6 to TRBJ2-7; TRBD1 matches 11 bases. Trimming at V came to 3 bases and at J to 3 bases, leaving 5 bases not matched to a gene. The CDR3 has 15 amino acids. Germline V CDR1 and CDR2: SGHDT, YYEEEE. The CDR3 sequence: CASSSGQGALYEQYF. CDR3 coding DNA: TGTGCCAGCAGCTCCGGACAGGGGGCCCTCTACGAGCAGTACTTC.

The genes are TRBV4-1 and TRBJ2-3, with 9 bases that match TRBD1. The V gene's germline CDR1 is MGHRA and CDR2 YSYEKL. Unmatched junction bases numbered 21, after V lost 0 bases and J lost 2 bases. The CDR3 covers 22 residues. For the CDR3, the DNA is TGCGCCAGCAGCCAAGAAAGTAGAGTCGGGACAGGGTACCTCCTAGACACAGATACGCAGTATTTT. It encodes CASSQESRVGTGYLLDTDTQYF.

In DNA form, the CDR3 reads TGTGCCAGCAGCTTACAGGGATCAGCTAACTATGGCTACACCTTC. This sequence encodes CASSLQGSANYGYTF. The chain uses TRBV5-5 and TRBJ1-2; a weak D match, TRBD1 (6 bases). The CDR3 covers 15 residues. Germline V gene data show CDR1 as SGHKS and CDR2 as YYEKEE (reference sequence). V lost 2 bases and J 0 bases, leaving 11 bases between the germline ends.

The rearrangement uses TRBV4-3 and TRBJ2-1; TRBD2 might be the D (5 bases). CDR3 length equals 16 residues. CDR1 and CDR2 (germline): LGHNA, YSLEER. V was clipped by 0 bases and J by 9 bases, with 18 bases between them. This CDR3 is CASSQDYGRVGIEQFF. CDR3 DNA: TGCGCCAGCAGCCAAGACTATGGGAGAGTTGGCATTGAGCAGTTCTTC.

This chain links TRBV9 with TRBJ2-7; D remains ambiguous. V dropped 0 bases and J dropped 2 bases, with 9 bases sitting between them. The CDR3 spans 14 residues. Germline V gene data show CDR1 as SGDLS and CDR2 as YYNGEE. CDR3 nucleotide sequence: TGTGCCAGCAGCGTAGATAAGAGGCCCTACGAGCAGTACTTC. This encodes CASSVDKRPYEQYF.

The chain has TRBV18 and TRBJ1-2; possible D gene TRBD1, 5 bases. CDR1 is KGHSH and CDR2 is LQKENI in the germline V gene. Deletions cut 4 bases from V and 8 bases from J, with 14 bases between. The CDR3 runs to 13 residues. CDR3 loop: CASSRGQGSGYTF. The CDR3 coding sequence is TGTGCCAGCTCACGAGGTCAGGGTTCGGGCTACACCTTC.

The V and J genes are TRBV6-5 and TRBJ2-3; D is possibly TRBD1 (5 bases). The CDR3 extends over 15 amino acids. Trimming removed 7 bases at V and 0 bases at J, with 14 bases between. The V gene's germline CDR1 is MNHEY and CDR2 SVGAGI. The CDR3 sequence: CASKQQGASTDTQYF. The CDR3 DNA is TGTGCCAGCAAACAGCAGGGTGCTAGCACAGATACGCAGTATTTT.

This chain connects TRBV7-3 to TRBJ2-5, with 10 bases lining up with TRBD2. The V gene end was trimmed by 0 bases and the J gene end by 0 bases; junction bases not matched to a gene: 13. The CDR3 spans 20 residues. Germline-derived CDR1 and CDR2 are SGHTA and FQGTGA. CDR3: CASSLTNSGRAETYQETQYF. The CDR3 coding sequence is TGTGCCAGCAGCTTAACCAACAGCGGGAGGGCCGAAACCTACCAAGAGACCCAGTACTTC.

The rearrangement links TRBV15 to TRBJ2-7; tentative D call: TRBD2 (6 bases). The CDR3 contains 14 residues. The germline V gene has CDR1 LNHNV and CDR2 YYDKDF (reference sequence). Trimming shortened V by 6 bases and J by 1 base, and 13 bases separated the two germline ends. Here the CDR3 DNA reads TGTGCCACCAGTACCGTGGGGGGATCCTACGAGCAGTACTTC. This encodes CATSTVGGSYEQYF.

In regard to this clone: The identical CDR3 is also encoded by other nucleotide sequences in the sample. The rearrangement links TRBV2 to TRBJ2-1; D is uncertain. V lost 3 bases and J 4 bases, leaving 4 bases between the germline ends. The V gene's germline CDR1 is SNHLY and CDR2 FYNNEI. This CDR3 is built from 12 residues. CDR3 nucleotide sequence: TGTGCCAGCAGTGATTCTTACAATGAGCAGTTCTTC. Its translation is CASSDSYNEQFF.

CDR3 loop: CASSQEGAGGLGQPQHF. The CDR3 DNA reads as TGTGCCAGCAGCCAAGAGGGGGCAGGGGGCCTCGGTCAGCCCCAGCATTTT. The chain recombines TRBV4-2 with TRBJ1-5, with 8 bases aligning to TRBD1. CDR3 length: 17 amino acids. V lost 0 bases to trimming and J lost 6 bases; unmatched junction nucleotides: 10. Germline CDR1 LGHNA, CDR2 YNFKEQ.

This clone was detected once. The rearrangement joins TRBV13 to TRBJ2-5; D may be TRBD2 (5 bases). The CDR3 contains 14 residues. Trimming cost V 1 base and J 2 bases, with 8 bases left between them. Germline values: CDR1 PRHDT, CDR2 FYEKMQ (reference sequence). In nucleotides, the CDR3 is TGTGCCAGCAGCTTAGCTAGGACTCAAGAGACCCAGTACTTC. This sequence encodes CASSLARTQETQYF.

Only one count was recorded for this clone. V is TRBV7-6 and J is TRBJ2-2; D is ambiguous. From germline, CDR1 is SGHVS and CDR2 FNYEAQ. This CDR3 contains 16 residues. V was pared by 4 bases and J by 0 bases, with 12 bases between. CDR3 residues: CASSSRPSSNTGELFF. In nucleotides, the CDR3 is TGTGCCAGCAGCTCCCGTCCGAGTTCGAACACCGGGGAGCTGTTTTTT.

This chain links TRBV5-8 with TRBJ2-3; TRBD2 aligns across 10 bases. The length of the CDR3 is 18 residues. Germline CDR1 reads SGHTS; CDR2 reads YDEGEE. The ends lost 0 bases at V and 5 bases at J; junction bases unmatched: 12. In DNA form, the CDR3 reads TGTGCCAGCAGCTTGGTTTGGCTAGCGGGAGACTTGGGAGATACGCAGTATTTT. It encodes CASSLVWLAGDLGDTQYF. Filled out from reference TRBV5-8 and TRBJ2-3, the complete variable domain reads EAGVTQSPTHLIKTRGQQATLRCSPISGHTSVYWYQQALGLGLQFLLWYDEGEERNRGNFPPRFSGRQFPNYSSELNVNALELEDSALYLCASSLVWLAGDLGDTQYFGPGTRLTVL.